The 21 T cell receptor beta chains below were found in one sample sequenced in a study of blood T cell repertoires in COVID-19 (dated by TCRdb to 2019 to 2021). Library creation used the immunoSEQ multiplex PCR assay. TCRdb's version of the immuneACCESS table is confined to in-frame rearrangements and falls short of the full clone set. An unresolved V gene accounts for under half of the shortfall where checked; the remainder is of unknown origin. The sample table lists approximately 140,000 clones, 85% to 90% of them with a count of one. The top ten constitute about 6% of the sample. The specimen was peripheral blood. The receptor source for this set is a man at least 80 years old with acute or convalescent COVID-19.

This chain joins TRBV19 and TRBJ1-5; 8 bases are a match to TRBD1. In germline, CDR1 is LNHDA, CDR2 SQIVND (reference sequence). The J segment lost 0 bases and the V segment lost 3 bases, leaving 7 bases of the junction unmatched. CDR3 length equals 17 residues. This chain's CDR3 is CASSMGQALYSNQPQHF. The CDR3 nucleotides are TGTGCCAGTAGTATGGGACAGGCCCTCTATAGCAATCAGCCCCAGCATTTT. Complete variable domain (other parts from reference TRBV19 and TRBJ1-5): DGGITQSPKYLFRKEGQNVTLSCEQNLNHDAMYWYRQDPGQGLRLIYYSQIVNDFQKGDIAEGYSVSREKKESFPLTVTSAQKNPTAFYLCASSMGQALYSNQPQHFGDGTRLSIL.

Concerning this clone: At one boundary the junction diverges from the germline segment, which might be a read error. The chain uses TRBV6-1 and TRBJ2-3; 10 positions agree with TRBD2. Germline lookup yields CDR1 MNHNS and CDR2 SASEGT. This CDR3 spans 13 amino acids. The CDR3 DNA reads as TGTGCCAGCAGTGAAAGGGGAGCGGGAGGGCCAAATTTT. It translates to CASSERGAGGPNF.

A single count supports this clone. The chain has TRBV10-3 and TRBJ2-7; 7 nucleotides align to TRBD2. Germline CDR1 ENHRY, CDR2 SYGVKD. Losses at the gene ends were 2 bases for V and 6 bases for J; bases not matched to a gene: 10. CDR3 size: 15 residues. The CDR3 spells CAISEGGGRLLEQYF. CDR3 coding DNA: TGTGCCATCAGTGAGGGCGGCGGGAGACTCCTCGAGCAGTACTTC.

V usage is TRBV7-6 and J usage is TRBJ1-6, with 7 bases matching TRBD1. The CDR3 is 16 residues long. V was clipped by 5 bases and J by 6 bases; unmatched bases: 10. Per the germline V gene, CDR1 is SGHVS and CDR2 is FNYEAQ. The CDR3 loop reads CASSLSQGGGNSPLHF. The CDR3 DNA reads as TGTGCCAGCAGCCTGAGCCAAGGGGGCGGTAATTCACCCCTCCACTTT.

This rearrangement joins TRBV6-5 to TRBJ1-2; the D is unclear. CDR3 length: 13 residues. The V gene's germline CDR1 is MNHEY and CDR2 SVGAGI. V was trimmed by 6 bases and J by 4 bases, leaving 12 bases between them. The CDR3 DNA is TGTGCCAGCAGGTCCCTGGCGGTCTATGGCTACACCTTC. Its protein is CASRSLAVYGYTF.

This sequence joins TRBV6-5 and TRBJ1-1, with 9 nucleotides matching TRBD1. Trimming at V came to 0 bases and at J to 0 bases, leaving 2 bases not matched to a gene. The CDR3 is 16 amino acids. Germline assignment: CDR1 MNHEY and CDR2 SVGAGI. CDR3 region: CASSYSRQGVNTEAFF. In DNA, the CDR3 is TGTGCCAGCAGTTACTCCCGACAGGGGGTGAACACTGAAGCTTTCTTT.

This clone appeared a few times. The V and J genes are TRBV27 and TRBJ1-2, with D perhaps matching TRBD1 (6 bases). CDR3 length equals 14 residues. Germline V CDR1 and CDR2: MNHEY, SMNVEV (reference sequence). V lost 6 bases, J lost 8 bases, and 19 bases lay in between. CDR3 sequence (DNA): TGTGCCAGCAGCCCTTGGGTGGGGGCGGGCGGCTACACCTTC. Encoded protein: CASSPWVGAGGYTF.

The rearrangement joins TRBV19 to TRBJ1-2; perhaps TRBD1 as D (6 bases). Germline lookup yields CDR1 LNHDA and CDR2 SQIVND (reference sequence). The CDR3 contains 15 residues. The V and J ends lost 5 bases and 3 bases respectively, with 16 bases between them. CDR3 nucleotides: TGTGCCAGTAGTGCCCTCAGGGGTGGAGACTATGGCTACACCTTC. Its translation is CASSALRGGDYGYTF.

The rearrangement uses TRBV7-2 and TRBJ1-6; 8 nucleotides agree with TRBD1. Germline CDR1 is SGHTA and CDR2 is FQGNSA. This CDR3 is built from 15 residues. V shed 5 bases and J 8 bases; nucleotides not matched to a gene: 8. CDR3 region: CASSPVRGLDSPLHF. The CDR3 bases are TGTGCCAGCAGCCCCGTCAGGGGGCTCGATTCACCCCTCCACTTT.

The chain employs TRBV11-1 and TRBJ2-3; D call uncertain. V lost 4 bases and J 6 bases, leaving 5 bases between the germline ends. The germline CDR1 and CDR2 sequences are SGHAT and FQDESV (reference sequence). This CDR3 has 11 amino acids. The CDR3 bases are TGTGCCAGCAGCTACAAGGATACGCAGTATTTT. Translated: CASSYKDTQYF.

The chain joins TRBV6-1 to TRBJ2-7; no firm D call. V lost 3 bases and J lost 2, with 11 bases in between. The germline gives CDR1 MNHNS, CDR2 SASEGT. The CDR3 spans 14 residues. In nucleotides, the CDR3 is TGTGCCAGCAGTGATGCAGGCCAACCCTACGAGCAGTACTTC. Translating it yields CASSDAGQPYEQYF.

CDR3 sequence (DNA): TGCGCCAGCAGCCAGCGGGGACAGGAGCGAGAAGCTTTCTTT. Its translation is CASSQRGQEREAFF. This chain joins TRBV5-1 and TRBJ1-1, with TRBD1 identical over 8 bases. Losses at the gene ends were 4 bases for V and 8 bases for J; bases not matched to a gene: 10. This CDR3 is built from 14 residues. Germline V gene data show CDR1 as SGHRS and CDR2 as YFSETQ.

J is TRBJ1-3 and V is TRBV19; the D is unclear. The germline V gene has CDR1 LNHDA and CDR2 SQIVND (reference sequence). The CDR3 extends over 14 amino acids. V was shortened by 3 bases and J by 0 bases, with 6 bases between the two germline ends. The CDR3 spells CASSITNSGNTIYF. CDR3 nucleotide sequence: TGTGCCAGTAGTATTACTAACTCTGGAAACACCATATATTTT. The whole variable domain, remainder taken from reference TRBV19 and TRBJ1-3, is DGGITQSPKYLFRKEGQNVTLSCEQNLNHDAMYWYRQDPGQGLRLIYYSQIVNDFQKGDIAEGYSVSREKKESFPLTVTSAQKNPTAFYLCASSITNSGNTIYFGEGSWLTVV.

This clone was recorded only once. The chain uses TRBV4-1 and TRBJ2-7; 11 bases line up with TRBD2. V lost 5 bases to trimming and J lost 2 bases; unmatched junction nucleotides: 11. CDR1 and CDR2 from the germline V gene are MGHRA and YSYEKL. CDR3 size: 17 residues. The CDR3 nucleotides read TGCGCCAGCAGCTCCGCCCCCGGGACTAGCGGAACCTACGAGCAGTACTTC. Encoded protein: CASSSAPGTSGTYEQYF.

The chain employs TRBV7-3 and TRBJ2-3; 7 bases line up with TRBD2. Looked up from germline, CDR1 is SGHTA and CDR2 is FQGTGA. Trimming took 2 bases from V and 0 from J; bases not matched to a gene: 2. The length of the CDR3 is 15 residues. The CDR3 nucleotides read TGTGCCAGCAGCTTAGACGGGAGGAGCACAGATACGCAGTATTTT. It translates to CASSLDGRSTDTQYF.

The chain uses TRBV12-3 or TRBV12-4 and TRBJ1-2; no reliable D call. Trimming shortened V by 3 bases and J by 6 bases, and 8 bases separated the two germline ends. This CDR3 comprises 12 residues. The CDR3 nucleotides are TGTGCCAGCAGTTTCGGGGATAATGGCTACACCTTC. Residues: CASSFGDNGYTF.

The chain carries TRBV23-1 and TRBJ1-2; the D is unclear. TRBV23-1 is an ORF, with its function uncertain. CDR3 length: 17 amino acids. V lost 4 bases and J 0 bases, leaving 18 bases between the germline ends. CDR3 sequence reads: CASSRERAVLTNYGYTF. The DNA of the CDR3 is TGCGCCAGCAGTCGAGAGCGGGCTGTCCTCACTAACTATGGCTACACCTTC.

The V gene is TRBV3-1 (or the pseudogene TRBV3-2), the J gene TRBJ1-1, with 8 nucleotides matching TRBD1. The V and J ends lost 5 bases and 10 bases, in that order; junction bases with no gene match: 6. The CDR3 is made up of 12 amino acids. CDR1 and CDR2 from the germline V gene are LGHDT and YNNKEL (reference sequence). CDR3 sequence: CASSSTGGGAFF. The CDR3 DNA sequence: TGTGCCAGCAGCTCAACAGGGGGTGGAGCTTTCTTT.

The chain links TRBV28 to TRBJ1-1; D is possibly TRBD1 (6 bases). This CDR3 spans 15 amino acids. CDR1 is MDHEN and CDR2 is SYDVKM in the germline V gene. Trimming stripped 6 bases from V and 4 bases from J, with 18 bases between. The CDR3 loop is CASRGPAGALTEAFF. The CDR3 DNA reads TGTGCCAGCAGAGGCCCCGCGGGGGCACTCACTGAAGCTTTCTTT.

The chain joins TRBV4-1 to TRBJ1-3, with D possibly TRBD1 on 6 matching bases. V shed 3 bases and J shed 5 bases, with 14 bases lying between them. CDR3 length: 15 residues. The germline gives CDR1 MGHRA, CDR2 YSYEKL. The CDR3 reads CASSQDAGDRNTIYF. The CDR3 nucleotides are TGCGCCAGCAGCCAGGATGCAGGGGATCGAAACACCATATATTTT.

This clone was counted a few times. The genes are TRBV5-1 and TRBJ2-7; D is perhaps TRBD2 (6 bases). The CDR3 length is 13 residues. The V end lost 7 bases, the J end lost 3 bases, and 14 bases lay between the germline ends. The V gene's germline CDR1 is SGHRS and CDR2 YFSETQ. The DNA for the CDR3 is TGCGCCAGCGGGCCAGGCGGGGTCTACGAGCAGTACTTC. Translation gives CASGPGGVYEQYF.